One TCR beta chain is described in this entry. Its antigen remains undetermined. It has no much larger one-base neighbor in the sample; base qualities were not kept. TCRbeta CDR3 regions were amplified from genomic DNA by means of the immunoSEQ Assay, a bias-controlled multiplex PCR. For the original study's pipeline: The number of nucleated cells in each sample was estimated by amplification of reference gene primers within the assay. Sequence reads were collapsed and filtered to measure the absolute abundance of every unique TCRbeta CDR3 rearrangement. For each sample, productive Simpson clonality was calculated by taking the square root of Simpson's diversity index across productive rearrangements. The table was pulled from immuneACCESS by TCRdb, which kept in-frame rearrangements only. Such tables lose some clones; where checked, under half of the loss comes from unresolved V genes, and the rest has no known cause. V and J calls plus clone size are reproduced from that table; the DNA served to infer D and trimming. Recorded for this sample are 80,000 to 100,000 clones; around 86% of them occurred a single time. The ten largest clones take up approximately 15% of the sample.

This sample was included in a study of blood T cell repertoires in COVID-19 (dated by TCRdb to about 2020). Study-wide context: Samples covering the acute and convalescent phases of COVID-19 were provided by collaborators in the United States, Italy and Spain. Samples were obtained from the ongoing ImmuneRACE study (first 160 participants) and from about 1,300 subjects provided by 6 global collaborators. The sample metadata nearly always contained a de-identified subject ID, COVID-19 status, age in years and sex. The dataset comprised deeply sampled blood TCRbeta repertoires from subjects exposed to, actively infected with, or recovered from COVID-19. The repertoires were released in a freely available public database meant as a resource for research on the immune response to SARS-CoV-2. The prospective study material was composed of cDNA or gDNA derived from T cells, B-cell-depleted T cells, or PBMCs. Where available, HLA class I and class II types were obtained from metadata supplied by the sample provider rather than from assay-based typing. On the study overall, not on this receptor specifically: The amount of clinical and demographic metadata varied by source and participant and was provided uncurated.

The V end loses 5 bases and the J end loses 4 bases, and a stretch of 15 bases separates them. Per the germline V gene, SGHVS is the CDR1 and FQNEAQ is the CDR2. The CDR3 runs 15 amino acids, cysteine and phenylalanine included. The retained sequence is limited to the CDR3, 45 bases, with the frame set at the first base. The collaborating institutions used their own protocols to collect whole blood in K2EDTA tubes. Collaborator samples were shipped for TCRbeta analysis as frozen whole blood, isolated PBMCs, or DNA extracted from either sample type. The V and J segments used are TRBV7-8 and TRBJ1-5, with the D gene call left open. The receptor was isolated from an elderly woman with active or convalescent COVID-19. Sequencing input: peripheral blood. The CDR3 region: CASSRERVANQPQHF. The sequence in DNA is TGTGCCAGCAGCCGTGAGCGGGTGGCAAATCAGCCCCAGCATTTT. The reference TRBV7-8 and TRBJ1-5 proteins fill in what lies around the CDR3, so the full variable domain reads GAGVSQSPRYKVAKRGQDVALRCDPISGHVSLFWYQQALGQGPEFLTYFQNEAQLDKSGLPSDRFFAERPEGSVSTLKIQRTQQEDSAVYLCASSRERVANQPQHFGDGTRLSIL.